Reported below is one TCR beta chain. Its antigen is as yet unknown. Relying on iRepertoire HTBI primers and Arm-PCR of CDR3 regions, the team built TCR beta libraries. TCRdb analysed the multiplex PCR reads with MiXCR anew, one entry per CDR3 protein. The table lists about 360,000 distinct CDR3 sequences, about 17% of them singletons. The time point denotes: newly diagnosed GD, antithyroid drugs for less than 3 months. PBMC RNA served as the TCR library source. Trimming stripped 3 bases from V and 8 bases from J, with 10 bases between. The CDR3 totals 12 residues. Germline V gene lookup returns CDR1 SEHNR and CDR2 FQNEAQ (reference sequence). The data were obtained in a study of regulatory T cells in long-lasting Graves disease. The study, taken as a whole, reports: Persistent disease showed a preference for TRBV28, TRBJ1-2 and TRBJ2-5.

The sample also formed part of further work on T cells in Graves' hyperthyroidism and ophthalmopathy. This second study notes: Researchers barred patients who had uncontrolled infection, other autoimmune disease, pregnancy or lactation. The HTBI primer set drove a first-round RT-PCR of the TCR CDR3. The model made its ophthalmopathy prediction, and onset followed a median 6.5 months later.

The material sequenced was peripheral blood mononuclear cells (PBMCs), taken at new diagnosis, from a patient treated with antithyroid drugs. This sequence joins TRBV7-9 and TRBJ1-2; maybe TRBD1 (6 bases). This TCR was recovered from a woman under 30 with Graves disease. In DNA, the CDR3 is TGTGCCAGCAGCTTCGGGGGGCCCGGCTACACCTTC. This gives the protein CASSFGGPGYTF.